This entry is about one T cell receptor beta chain. The RNA input was about 0.5 to 1 ug, and it was reverse transcribed with random hexamers. TCRdb redid the calling of the immunoSEQ multiplex PCR reads with MiXCR, one entry per CDR3 protein. The sample carries some 250,000 distinct CDR3 sequences, about 96% recorded once. The data stem from a study of CD8 T cells in Susac syndrome. The wider study: Within the sequenced Susac syndrome patient group, roughly 6 exhibited active disease and about eight were in remission.

Germline trimming cut 6 bases from V and 4 bases from J; bases unmatched to any gene: 9. The CDR3 runs to 15 residues. This chain connects TRBV12-3 or TRBV12-4 to TRBJ2-5, with 9 bases identical to TRBD1. Source material: CD4+ T cells from PBMCs. This clonotype was obtained from a human donor with Susac syndrome. The CDR3 sequence is CASSNHRGRGETQYF. In nucleotides, the CDR3 is TGTGCCAGCAGCAACCACAGGGGGCGCGGAGAGACCCAGTACTTC.